A selection of T cell receptor beta chains follows, all from one sample in a study of blood T cell repertoires in COVID-19. Assay: immunoSEQ multiplex PCR; the TCRdb copy retains only in-frame clones and omits some. The data show a few hundred thousand clones, 70% to 90% seen once. Material: peripheral blood. All receptors come from a man aged 60-69 years with acute or convalescent COVID-19. Each CDR3 is given with its conserved first and last residue. A D gene is named only where the DNA matches it firmly. Size is omitted from some rows. Given values are once, few, many or a class for expanded clones.

J gene: TRBJ2-7; D gene: TRBD2; clone size: NA; V gene: TRBV28; CDR3 protein: CASSSRWTRMF; CDR3 DNA: TGTGCCAGCAGTTCCCGCTGGACTAGGATGTTC
J gene: TRBJ1-6; D gene: NA; clone size: NA; V gene: TRBV6-1; CDR3 protein: CASSDGGGESPLHF; CDR3 DNA: TGTGCCAGCAGTGATGGGGGGGGTGAATCACCCCTCCACTTT
J gene: TRBJ1-4; D gene: NA; clone size: NA; V gene: TRBV5-1; CDR3 protein: CASSVGTFTTNEKLFF; CDR3 DNA: TGCGCCAGCAGCGTCGGGACATTTACAACTAATGAAAAACTGTTTTTT
J gene: TRBJ1-1; D gene: TRBD1; clone size: NA; V gene: TRBV6-5; CDR3 protein: CASSYRTGGDPEAFF; CDR3 DNA: TGTGCCAGCAGTTACAGGACAGGGGGCGACCCAGAAGCTTTCTTT
J gene: TRBJ2-1; D gene: TRBD2; clone size: few; V gene: TRBV3-1/TRBV3-2; CDR3 protein: CASSPGRSSYNEQFF; CDR3 DNA: TGTGCCAGCAGCCCCGGGAGGAGCTCCTACAATGAGCAGTTCTTC
J gene: TRBJ1-5; D gene: NA; clone size: NA; V gene: TRBV25-1; CDR3 protein: CASSEGLRGNQPQHF; CDR3 DNA: TGTGCCAGCAGTGAGGGACTGCGGGGCAATCAGCCCCAGCATTTT
J gene: TRBJ2-7; D gene: TRBD1; clone size: NA; V gene: TRBV6-5; CDR3 protein: CASSYQGTGVHEQYF; CDR3 DNA: TGTGCCAGCAGTTACCAGGGGACAGGGGTCCACGAGCAGTACTTC
J gene: TRBJ2-6; D gene: TRBD1; clone size: few; V gene: TRBV5-1; CDR3 protein: CASSSTGEGANVLTF; CDR3 DNA: TGCGCCAGCAGCTCAACAGGGGAAGGGGCCAACGTCCTGACTTTC
J gene: TRBJ1-2; D gene: TRBD1; clone size: NA; V gene: TRBV28; CDR3 protein: CASSPQDRGLYGYTF; CDR3 DNA: TGTGCCAGCAGCCCCCAGGACAGGGGCCTCTATGGCTACACCTTC
J gene: TRBJ2-5; D gene: TRBD1; clone size: NA; V gene: TRBV30; CDR3 protein: CAWRDRTGEETQYF; CDR3 DNA: TGTGCCTGGAGAGACCGGACAGGGGAAGAGACCCAGTACTTC
J gene: TRBJ1-6; D gene: NA; clone size: once; V gene: TRBV5-1; CDR3 protein: CASSLEGGENSPLHF; CDR3 DNA: TGCGCCAGCAGCTTGGAGGGGGGGGAGAATTCACCCCTCCACTTT
J gene: TRBJ2-2; D gene: NA; clone size: NA; V gene: TRBV11-2; CDR3 protein: CASSPQMRYTGELFF; CDR3 DNA: TGTGCCAGCAGCCCCCAAATGAGGTACACCGGGGAGCTGTTTTTT
J gene: TRBJ2-1; D gene: NA; clone size: NA; V gene: TRBV6-1; CDR3 protein: CASSERSRSNEQFF; CDR3 DNA: TGTGCCAGCAGTGAAAGGAGCAGATCAAATGAGCAGTTCTTC
J gene: TRBJ1-2; D gene: TRBD1; clone size: NA; V gene: TRBV9; CDR3 protein: CASSVGGQGYGYTF; CDR3 DNA: TGTGCCAGCAGCGTAGGGGGACAGGGGTATGGCTACACCTTC
J gene: TRBJ1-1; D gene: TRBD1; clone size: NA; V gene: TRBV19; CDR3 protein: CASSMSYRGDTEAFF; CDR3 DNA: TGTGCCAGTAGTATGTCTTACAGGGGTGACACTGAAGCTTTCTTT
J gene: TRBJ2-1; D gene: TRBD2; clone size: NA; V gene: TRBV11-2; CDR3 protein: CASSLWTSGLDNEQFF; CDR3 DNA: TGTGCCAGCAGCCTTTGGACTAGCGGGTTGGACAATGAGCAGTTCTTC
J gene: TRBJ1-2; D gene: NA; clone size: NA; V gene: TRBV15; CDR3 protein: CATRSRLNYGYTF; CDR3 DNA: TGTGCCACCAGGTCCAGGCTTAACTATGGCTACACCTTC
J gene: TRBJ2-7; D gene: TRBD2; clone size: once; V gene: TRBV9; CDR3 protein: CASSVLAGETYEQYF; CDR3 DNA: TGTGCCAGCAGCGTCCTAGCGGGAGAAACCTACGAGCAGTACTTC
J gene: TRBJ2-1; D gene: TRBD2; clone size: NA; V gene: TRBV5-6; CDR3 protein: CASRPGGYNEQFF; CDR3 DNA: TGTGCCAGCAGACCCGGGGGGTACAATGAGCAGTTCTTC
J gene: TRBJ1-2; D gene: NA; clone size: NA; V gene: TRBV30; CDR3 protein: CACSLGGGNADTF; CDR3 DNA: TGTGCCTGTTCCCTAGGGGGGGGGAATGCGGACACCTTC
J gene: TRBJ2-7; D gene: TRBD2; clone size: NA; V gene: TRBV30; CDR3 protein: CAWRRGLVSSEQYF; CDR3 DNA: TGTGCCTGGAGAAGGGGACTAGTATCTTCCGAGCAGTACTTC
J gene: TRBJ2-3; D gene: TRBD2; clone size: NA; V gene: TRBV29-1; CDR3 protein: CSGSGSTDTQYF; CDR3 DNA: TGCAGCGGTAGCGGGAGCACAGATACGCAGTATTTT
J gene: TRBJ2-5; D gene: TRBD2; clone size: NA; V gene: TRBV5-1; CDR3 protein: CASSPAGAQETQYF; CDR3 DNA: TGCGCCAGCAGTCCAGCGGGAGCACAAGAGACCCAGTACTTC
J gene: TRBJ2-2; D gene: NA; clone size: once; V gene: TRBV7-2; CDR3 protein: CASRQQGVPGELFF; CDR3 DNA: TGTGCCAGCAGACAACAAGGGGTTCCCGGGGAGCTGTTTTTT
J gene: TRBJ2-5; D gene: NA; clone size: NA; V gene: TRBV3-1/TRBV3-2; CDR3 protein: CASSPPWGLPLQETQYF; CDR3 DNA: TGTGCCAGCAGCCCACCTTGGGGCTTACCCCTCCAAGAGACCCAGTACTTC
J gene: TRBJ1-3; D gene: TRBD1; clone size: NA; V gene: TRBV5-1; CDR3 protein: CASSLRTGRSGNTIYF; CDR3 DNA: TGCGCCAGCAGCCTCCGGACAGGGCGCTCTGGAAACACCATATATTTT
J gene: TRBJ1-1; D gene: TRBD1; clone size: once; V gene: TRBV7-2; CDR3 protein: CASTLGGMNTEAFF; CDR3 DNA: TGTGCCAGCACACTAGGGGGCATGAACACTGAAGCTTTCTTT
J gene: TRBJ1-2; D gene: NA; clone size: NA; V gene: TRBV30; CDR3 protein: CAATQVKDYGYTF; CDR3 DNA: TGTGCCGCCACACAGGTCAAAGACTATGGCTACACCTTC
J gene: TRBJ2-5; D gene: TRBD2; clone size: once; V gene: TRBV4-2; CDR3 protein: CASSHRGLAGEETQYF; CDR3 DNA: TGTGCCAGCAGCCATCGCGGACTAGCGGGAGAAGAGACCCAGTACTTC
J gene: TRBJ2-4; D gene: NA; clone size: NA; V gene: TRBV4-2; CDR3 protein: CASSQGETSIQYF; CDR3 DNA: TGTGCCAGCAGCCAAGGCGAGACTTCGATTCAGTACTTC
J gene: TRBJ2-1; D gene: TRBD1; clone size: NA; V gene: TRBV3-1/TRBV3-2; CDR3 protein: CASSQGPGQGDNEQFF; CDR3 DNA: TGTGCCAGCAGCCAAGGACCGGGACAGGGTGACAATGAGCAGTTCTTC
J gene: TRBJ2-7; D gene: TRBD1; clone size: NA; V gene: TRBV5-6; CDR3 protein: CASSGGTGRVYEQYF; CDR3 DNA: TGTGCCAGCAGCGGCGGGACAGGGAGGGTCTACGAGCAGTACTTC
J gene: TRBJ2-3; D gene: TRBD2; clone size: once; V gene: TRBV6-2/TRBV6-3; CDR3 protein: CASSYLREGTDTQYF; CDR3 DNA: TGTGCCAGCAGTTACCTGCGGGAGGGCACAGATACGCAGTATTTT
J gene: TRBJ1-2; D gene: NA; clone size: once; V gene: TRBV9; CDR3 protein: CASSVDLQNYGYTF; CDR3 DNA: TGTGCCAGCAGCGTAGACCTCCAGAACTATGGCTACACCTTC
J gene: TRBJ1-2; D gene: TRBD1; clone size: NA; V gene: TRBV20-1; CDR3 protein: CSASKGASYGYTF; CDR3 DNA: TGCAGTGCTAGTAAGGGGGCCAGCTATGGCTACACCTTC
J gene: TRBJ2-7; D gene: NA; clone size: NA; V gene: TRBV11-2; CDR3 protein: CASSLPGEVSYEQYF; CDR3 DNA: TGTGCCAGCAGTCTACCAGGGGAAGTCTCCTACGAGCAGTACTTC
J gene: TRBJ1-1; D gene: NA; clone size: NA; V gene: TRBV5-1; CDR3 protein: CASSPRVGRTEAFF; CDR3 DNA: TGCGCCAGCAGCCCCCGAGTGGGGAGGACTGAAGCTTTCTTT
J gene: TRBJ2-7; D gene: NA; clone size: NA; V gene: TRBV7-2; CDR3 protein: CASSSSYSLAYEQYF; CDR3 DNA: TGTGCCAGCAGCTCCTCTTACTCCCTCGCCTACGAGCAGTACTTC
J gene: TRBJ1-1; D gene: TRBD1; clone size: NA; V gene: TRBV4-2; CDR3 protein: CASSLSGTGETEAFF; CDR3 DNA: TGTGCCAGCAGCCTATCCGGTACAGGGGAGACTGAAGCTTTCTTT
J gene: TRBJ2-2; D gene: NA; clone size: NA; V gene: TRBV27; CDR3 protein: CASTFTPGTGELFF; CDR3 DNA: TGTGCCAGCACGTTCACTCCCGGGACCGGGGAGCTGTTTTTT
J gene: TRBJ1-2; D gene: TRBD1; clone size: NA; V gene: TRBV14; CDR3 protein: CASSQGLLDRQNGYTF; CDR3 DNA: TGTGCCAGCAGCCAAGGTCTGTTGGACAGGCAAAATGGCTACACCTTC
J gene: TRBJ2-5; D gene: TRBD2; clone size: NA; V gene: TRBV4-3; CDR3 protein: CASSQDGAGDQETQYF; CDR3 DNA: TGCGCCAGCAGCCAAGATGGGGCGGGGGACCAAGAGACCCAGTACTTC